This T cell receptor (beta chain) derives from a study of shared clonotypes between healthy human individuals. Whole-study context: In total, the donors were a couple of women and a few men aged 18 to 49.

Whole-study results and caveats: Sampling involved blood alone; tissue repertoires likely differ. Naive CD4 clonotypes overlapped across a handful of donors at approximately 5.5%.

It was at deep level that the assay was run. Sequencing used immunoSEQ multiplex PCR; TCRdb keeps in-frame clones, though not all of them. The top ten hold about 0.37% of the sample, which has about 2.3 million clones, about 92% seen once. Concerning this clone itself: Its antigen is not known.

The CDR3 spans 13 residues. The V gene lost 9 bases and the J gene lost 4 bases, with 15 bases spanning the gap. The germline V gene encodes CDR1 MNHNS and CDR2 SASEGT. The chain employs TRBV6-1 and TRBJ1-1; D ambiguous. The sample consisted of naive CD4+ T cells from PBMCs. The subset was: CD45RA+ positively selected. The source is a man in his late teens or twenties in good health. Some clones in this sample may be carry-over from other donors' samples. The CDR3 DNA sequence: TGTGCCAGTCTGCATCATGTAGGCACTGAAGCTTTCTTT. The encoded protein is CASLHHVGTEAFF.